This T cell receptor (beta chain) appears in the sequencing data of a study of identical twins (dated by TCRdb to 2016 to 2017). Describing the broader study: To test whether fetal clonotypes persist, the study used deep sequencing on TCR alpha and beta repertoires from monozygotic twins, unrelated adults of various ages, and cord blood. To rule out contamination, replicate twin experiments were performed at different times with different library preparation protocols.

Library generation was performed with 5' RACE. Sequenced using an Illumina HiSeq 2000. Template switching introduced a universal primer binding site; the final cDNA contained a unique molecular identifier, enabling accurate counting of TCR cDNA molecules. Specific primers in the conserved constant-segment region were used to synthesize first-strand cDNA for the TCR alpha and beta chains. To control for contamination, every cDNA library carried two barcodes: a SMART-Mk sample barcode plus Illumina barcodes. TruSeq adapter sequences, together with Illumina sample barcodes, were added in two successive PCR steps. TCR alpha and beta cDNA libraries were sequenced on the Illumina HiSeq platform with custom primers. In the authors' own workflow: Raw reads were processed with MiGEC to extract unique molecular identifiers, and MiXCR was used to determine CDR3 positions. For each individual, recombination models were inferred using an EM algorithm with the repgenHMM and IGoR tools. Shared clonotype analysis was performed with the tcR package in R, normalizing sharing by the product of cloneset sizes. To study raw recombination without the effects of thymic and clonal selection, out-of-frame nonproductive sequences were analyzed. Through fastp at Q25 and MiXCR, TCRdb rebuilt clones from the public reads, retaining in-frame beta chains. Entries that share a CDR3 protein sequence are merged under the most common genes and DNA. TCRdb's processing, not the authors' own work, is the source of the V and J calls. The sample has hundreds of thousands of distinct CDR3 sequences on record, 20% to 25% of them singletons. The ten biggest clones cover approximately 0.52% of the sample.

The CDR3 measures 15 amino acids from cysteine to phenylalanine. The entry retains the CDR3 DNA only, 45 bases that are in frame from base 1. The germline V end is reduced by 5 bases and the J end by 0 bases; junction bases left unmatched: 5. Of note for this clonotype: No cognate antigen has been identified for it. It has no much larger one-base neighbor in the sample; base qualities were not kept.

Only healthy Caucasian donors were included. Three pairs of female monozygotic twins, all aged about 18 to 29 years, made up the twin cohort. Positive isolation kits from Invitrogen were used to isolate CD4+ and CD8+ T cell populations. What the authors observed across the whole study: Because the same donors could not be followed over many years, the conclusions depended on cross-sectional statistical analysis. In monozygotic twins, recombination models systematically underestimated out-of-frame TCR alpha sharing, but the models matched the sharing seen between unrelated individuals. Compared with coincidental sharing between unrelated individuals, an excess of low generation-probability sequences was observed among out-of-frame TCR alpha sequences shared between twins. In beta out-of-frame sequences, excess twin sharing was weaker, because having fewer shared sequences lowered the signal-to-noise ratio. Zero-insertion analyses could be partly confounded by invariant T cells such as MAIT and iNKT, though diverse VJ usage argued against such confounding for most clonotypes. Fewer insertions were carried by abundant cord blood beta clonotypes; a weaker similar trend was observed in young adult naive repertoires, while no such trend was observed in memory repertoires.

Another study also made use of these data, one on yellow fever vaccine responses in identical twins. The second publication reports: The T cell response to vaccination in identical twins was reported by the authors to appear partly convergent and partly personalized. In identical twins, the study followed T cell clones that responded to the vaccine with precision.

Recombination joined TRBV12-3 or TRBV12-4 with TRBJ2-3; the central 7 bases match TRBD1. Source material: CD4+ T cells sorted from blood. The receptor was derived from a woman under 30 in good health. The sequenced DNA is TGTGCCAGCAGTCCCTGGGACAGTAGCACAGATACGCAGTATTTT. Its protein product is CASSPWDSSTDTQYF.